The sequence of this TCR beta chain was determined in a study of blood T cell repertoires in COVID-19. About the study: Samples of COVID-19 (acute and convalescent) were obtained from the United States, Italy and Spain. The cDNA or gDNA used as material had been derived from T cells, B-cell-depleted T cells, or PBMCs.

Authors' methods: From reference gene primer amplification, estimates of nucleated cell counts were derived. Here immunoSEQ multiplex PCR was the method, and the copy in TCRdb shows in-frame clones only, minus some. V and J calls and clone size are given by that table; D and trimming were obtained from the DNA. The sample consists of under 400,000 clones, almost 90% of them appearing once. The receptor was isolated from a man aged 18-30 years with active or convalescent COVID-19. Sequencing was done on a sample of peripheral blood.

CDR3: CASSYYTGGTGNTIYF. CDR3 sequence (DNA): TGTGCCAGCAGTTACTATACAGGGGGAACTGGAAACACCATATATTTT. This chain links TRBV6-5 with TRBJ1-3, with 8 bases matching TRBD1. Germline-derived CDR1 and CDR2 are MNHEY and SVGAGI. The CDR3 has 16 amino acids. The trim removed 1 base at V and 2 bases at J, leaving 4 bases unmatched.